This T cell receptor (beta chain) was recovered during a study of blood T cell repertoires in COVID-19. Looking at the study overall: The study drew acute and convalescent COVID-19 samples from the United States, Italy and Spain. PBMCs, B-cell-depleted T cells, or T cells were the source of the cDNA or gDNA that made up the material.

Per the study methods: Amplifying reference gene primers gave estimates of nucleated cell counts. The method was immunoSEQ multiplex PCR; TCRdb's version includes in-frame clones alone and lacks a portion of them. D and trimming were read from the DNA, whereas the V and J calls and clone size are those reported in that table. The sample carries 40,000 to 65,000 clones, about 86% recorded once. V was shortened by 4 bases and J by 0 bases, with 16 bases between the two germline ends. The CDR3 has 16 residues. The germline gives CDR1 SGHNT, CDR2 YYREEE (reference sequence). Material: peripheral blood. The rearrangement joins TRBV5-4 to TRBJ1-2; perhaps TRBD1 as D (6 bases). The clonotype comes from a man in his sixties or seventies with active COVID-19. In nucleotides, the CDR3 is TGTGCCAGCAGCAACCGGGACACCTGGTCTAACTATGGCTACACCTTC. It translates to CASSNRDTWSNYGYTF.